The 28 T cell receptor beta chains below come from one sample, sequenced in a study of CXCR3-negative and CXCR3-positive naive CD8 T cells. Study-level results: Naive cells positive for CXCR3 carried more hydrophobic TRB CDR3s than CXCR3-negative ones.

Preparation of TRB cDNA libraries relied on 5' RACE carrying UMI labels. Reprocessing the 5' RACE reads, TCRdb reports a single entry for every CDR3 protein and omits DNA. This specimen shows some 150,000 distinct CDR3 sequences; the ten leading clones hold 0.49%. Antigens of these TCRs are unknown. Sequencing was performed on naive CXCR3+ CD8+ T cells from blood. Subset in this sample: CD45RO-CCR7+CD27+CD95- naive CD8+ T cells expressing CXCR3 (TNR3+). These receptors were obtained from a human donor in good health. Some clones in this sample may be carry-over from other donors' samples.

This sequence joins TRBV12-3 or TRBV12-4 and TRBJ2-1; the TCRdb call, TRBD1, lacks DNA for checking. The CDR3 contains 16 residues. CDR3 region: CASNRPGQLSYNEQFF.

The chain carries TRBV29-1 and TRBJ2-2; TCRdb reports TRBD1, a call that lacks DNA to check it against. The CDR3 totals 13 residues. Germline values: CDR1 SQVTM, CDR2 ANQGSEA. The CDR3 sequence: CSVRTGDTGELFF.

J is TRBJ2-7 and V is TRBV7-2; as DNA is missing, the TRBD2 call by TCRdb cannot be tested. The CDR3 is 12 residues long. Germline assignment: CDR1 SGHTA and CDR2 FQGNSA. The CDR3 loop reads CPSSLGGYEQYF.

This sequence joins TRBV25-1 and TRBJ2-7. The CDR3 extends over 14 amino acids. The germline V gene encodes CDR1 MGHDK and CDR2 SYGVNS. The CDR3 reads CASSEGGGSYEQYF.

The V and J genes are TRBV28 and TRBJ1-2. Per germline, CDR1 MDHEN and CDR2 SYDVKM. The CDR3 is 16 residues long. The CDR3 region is CASSQDPSRSVYGYTF.

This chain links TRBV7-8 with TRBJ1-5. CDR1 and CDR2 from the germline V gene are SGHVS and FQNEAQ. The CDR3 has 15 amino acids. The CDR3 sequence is CASSYSDGSNQPQHF.

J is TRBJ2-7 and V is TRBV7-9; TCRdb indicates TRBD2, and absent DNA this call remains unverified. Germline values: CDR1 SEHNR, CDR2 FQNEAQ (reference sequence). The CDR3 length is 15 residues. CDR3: CASSLLAGRSYEQYF.

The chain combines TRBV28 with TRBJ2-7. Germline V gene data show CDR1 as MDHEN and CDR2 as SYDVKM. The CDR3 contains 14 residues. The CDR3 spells CASSLPQGPEEQYF.

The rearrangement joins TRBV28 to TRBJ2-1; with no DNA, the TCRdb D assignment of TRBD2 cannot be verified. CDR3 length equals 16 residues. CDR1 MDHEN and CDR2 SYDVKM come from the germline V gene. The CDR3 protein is CASSSLRGGRGLEQFF.

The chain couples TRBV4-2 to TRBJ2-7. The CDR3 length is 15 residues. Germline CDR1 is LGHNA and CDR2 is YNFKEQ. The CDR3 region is CASSQGEGSSYEQYF.

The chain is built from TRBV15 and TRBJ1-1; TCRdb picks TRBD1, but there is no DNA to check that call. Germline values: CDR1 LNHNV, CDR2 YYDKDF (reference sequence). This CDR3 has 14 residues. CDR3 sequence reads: CATSRPTGGTEAFF.

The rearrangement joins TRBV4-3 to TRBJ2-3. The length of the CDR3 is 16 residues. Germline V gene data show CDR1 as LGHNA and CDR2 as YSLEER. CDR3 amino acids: CASSRVTSSSTDTQYF.

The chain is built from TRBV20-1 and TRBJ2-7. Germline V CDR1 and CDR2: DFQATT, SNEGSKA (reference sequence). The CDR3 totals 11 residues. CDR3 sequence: CSARDLAEQYF.

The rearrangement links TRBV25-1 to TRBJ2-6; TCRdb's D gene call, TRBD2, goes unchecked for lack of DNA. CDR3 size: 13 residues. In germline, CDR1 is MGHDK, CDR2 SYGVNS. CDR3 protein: CASSDEGSAPATF.

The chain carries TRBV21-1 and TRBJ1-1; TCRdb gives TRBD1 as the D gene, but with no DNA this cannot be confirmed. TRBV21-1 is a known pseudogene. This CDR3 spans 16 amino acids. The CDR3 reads CASSPRDRGLNTEAFF.

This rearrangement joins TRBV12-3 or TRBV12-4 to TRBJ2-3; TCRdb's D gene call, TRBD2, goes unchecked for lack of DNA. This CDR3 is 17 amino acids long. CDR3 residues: CASSFKVAGGVADAQYF.

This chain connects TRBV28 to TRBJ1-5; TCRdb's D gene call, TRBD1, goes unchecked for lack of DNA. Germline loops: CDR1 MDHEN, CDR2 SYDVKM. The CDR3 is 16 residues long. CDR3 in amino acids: CASSLSGTEYNQPQHF.

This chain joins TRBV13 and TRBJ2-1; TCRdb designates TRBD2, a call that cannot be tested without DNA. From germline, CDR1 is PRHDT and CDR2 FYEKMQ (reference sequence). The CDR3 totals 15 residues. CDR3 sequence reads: CASSMGAGAYNEQFF.

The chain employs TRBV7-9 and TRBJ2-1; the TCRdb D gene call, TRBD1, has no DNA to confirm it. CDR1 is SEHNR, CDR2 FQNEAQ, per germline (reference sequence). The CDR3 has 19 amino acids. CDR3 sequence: CASSSPGQGFSGGYNEQFF.

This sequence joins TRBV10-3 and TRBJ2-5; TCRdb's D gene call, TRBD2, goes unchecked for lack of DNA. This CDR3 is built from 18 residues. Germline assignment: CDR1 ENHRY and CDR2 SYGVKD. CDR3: CAISESKLAGGSQGTQYF.

CDR3 residues: CSVCPRNTYEQYF. The V gene is TRBV29-1, the J gene TRBJ2-7; TCRdb proposes TRBD1, but this gene call is untestable without DNA. The CDR3 sequence is 13 residues long. CDR1 is SQVTM, CDR2 ANQGSEA, per germline.

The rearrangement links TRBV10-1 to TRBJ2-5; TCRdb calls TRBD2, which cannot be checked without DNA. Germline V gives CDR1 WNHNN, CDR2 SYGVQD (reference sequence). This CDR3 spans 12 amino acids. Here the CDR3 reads CASSLPPETQYF.

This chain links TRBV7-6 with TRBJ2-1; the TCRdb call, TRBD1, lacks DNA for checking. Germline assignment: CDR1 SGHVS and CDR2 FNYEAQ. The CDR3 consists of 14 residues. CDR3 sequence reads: CASSLVGLLGQQFF.

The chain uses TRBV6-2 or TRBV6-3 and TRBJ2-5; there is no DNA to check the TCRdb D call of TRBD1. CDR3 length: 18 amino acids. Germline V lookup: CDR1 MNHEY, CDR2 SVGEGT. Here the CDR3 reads CTSSTGGATGRGGETQYF.

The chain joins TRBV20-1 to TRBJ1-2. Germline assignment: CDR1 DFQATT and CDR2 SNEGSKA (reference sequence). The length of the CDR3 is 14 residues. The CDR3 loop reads CSARDLPVHYGYTF.

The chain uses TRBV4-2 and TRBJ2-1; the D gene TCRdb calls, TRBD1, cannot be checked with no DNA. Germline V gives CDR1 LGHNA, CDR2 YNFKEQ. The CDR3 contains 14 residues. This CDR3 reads CASSQGAGGHEQFF.

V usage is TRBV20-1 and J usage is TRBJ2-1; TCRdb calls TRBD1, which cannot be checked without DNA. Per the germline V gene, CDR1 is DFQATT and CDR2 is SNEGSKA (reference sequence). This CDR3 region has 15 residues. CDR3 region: CSGVSRPQRSDEQFF.

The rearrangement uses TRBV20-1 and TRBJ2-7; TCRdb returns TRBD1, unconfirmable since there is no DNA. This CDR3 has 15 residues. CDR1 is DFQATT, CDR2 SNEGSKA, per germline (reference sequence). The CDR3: CSASSTGGAIYEQYF.